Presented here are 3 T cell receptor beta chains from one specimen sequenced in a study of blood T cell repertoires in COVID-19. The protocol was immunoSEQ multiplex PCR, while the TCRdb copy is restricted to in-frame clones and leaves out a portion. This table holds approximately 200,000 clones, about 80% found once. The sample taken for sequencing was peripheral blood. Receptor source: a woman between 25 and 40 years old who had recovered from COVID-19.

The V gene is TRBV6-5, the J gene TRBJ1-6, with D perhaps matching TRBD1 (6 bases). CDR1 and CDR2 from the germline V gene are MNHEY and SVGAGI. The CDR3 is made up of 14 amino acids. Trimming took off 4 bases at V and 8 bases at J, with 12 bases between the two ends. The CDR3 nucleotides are TGTGCCAGCAGTTTTACAGGGTCCGATTCACCCCTCCACTTT. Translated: CASSFTGSDSPLHF.

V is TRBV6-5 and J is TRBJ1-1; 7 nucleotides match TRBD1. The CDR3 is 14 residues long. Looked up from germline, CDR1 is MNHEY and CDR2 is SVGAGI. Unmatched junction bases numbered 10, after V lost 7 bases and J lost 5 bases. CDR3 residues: CASTIQGTETEAFF. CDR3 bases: TGTGCCAGCACCATACAGGGGACGGAGACTGAAGCTTTCTTT.

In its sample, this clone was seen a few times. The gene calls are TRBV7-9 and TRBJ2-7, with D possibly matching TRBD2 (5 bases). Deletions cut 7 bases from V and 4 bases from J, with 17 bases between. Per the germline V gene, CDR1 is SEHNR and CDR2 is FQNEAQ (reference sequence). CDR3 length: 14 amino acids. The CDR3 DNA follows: TGTGCCAGCAATCAACGAGGGAGCCGGTACGAGCAGTACTTC. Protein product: CASNQRGSRYEQYF.